These 17 T cell receptor beta chains were sequenced from one sample in a study of T cells in Graves' hyperthyroidism and ophthalmopathy. Template material for amplifying TCR beta CDR3 regions consisted of RNA transcripts. Carried out on the TCR CDR3, a first-round RT-PCR used the HTBI primer set. MiXCR, run by TCRdb on the multiplex PCR reads, gives a single entry per CDR3 protein. The sample has about 560,000 distinct CDR3 sequences; over 15% are singletons. Material for sequencing was blood. The receptors come from a woman between 18 and 30 years old with Graves' hyperthyroidism.

This clonotype has a count of ten or more. The rearrangement uses TRBV20-1 and TRBJ2-5; possibly TRBD2 for D (5 bases). V gave up 5 bases and J gave up 3 bases, with 10 bases separating them. CDR3 length: 12 amino acids. Germline CDR1 DFQATT, CDR2 SNEGSKA (reference sequence). CDR3 DNA: TGCAGTGCTCTGAGGGCAGAAGAGACCCAGTACTTC. Translated: CSALRAEETQYF.

This clonotype was recorded a few times. The genes are TRBV18 and TRBJ1-5, with D uncertain. CDR1 and CDR2 (germline): KGHSH, LQKENI. This CDR3 region has 16 residues. Trimming removed 4 bases from V and 0 bases from J, with 13 bases in between. For the CDR3, the DNA is TGTGCCAGCTCACAGGGTGTCCCGGATAGCAATCAGCCCCAGCATTTT. Translated, it gives CASSQGVPDSNQPQHF. Full variable domain (missing parts from reference TRBV18 and TRBJ1-5): NAGVMQNPRHLVRRRGQEARLRCSPMKGHSHVYWYRQLPEEGLKFMVYLQKENIIDESGMPKERFSAEFPKEGPSILRIQQVVRGDSAAYFCASSQGVPDSNQPQHFGDGTRLSIL.

The chain is built from TRBV15 and TRBJ2-7; possible D gene TRBD2, 6 bases. Per the germline V gene, CDR1 is LNHNV and CDR2 is YYDKDF (reference sequence). The CDR3 contains 16 residues. V lost 0 bases and J lost 0, with 12 bases in between. The CDR3 DNA sequence: TGTGCCACCAGCAGAGATCGGGACTTGCTCTCCTACGAGCAGTACTTC. It codes for CATSRDRDLLSYEQYF.

The rearrangement uses TRBV20-1 and TRBJ2-2, with 10 bases lining up with TRBD1. The CDR3 length is 18 residues. Germline V gives CDR1 DFQATT, CDR2 SNEGSKA (reference sequence). V shed 5 bases, J shed 3 bases, and the junction held 15 bases outside the gene matches. CDR3 sequence: CSAPSATAGTGDTGELFF. In DNA form, the CDR3 reads TGCAGTGCTCCTTCCGCGACCGCCGGGACAGGGGACACCGGGGAGCTGTTTTTT.

This clonotype showed up many times. CDR3 loop: CASSPGPDQPQHF. CDR3 sequence (DNA): TGTGCCAGCTCACCTGGACCGGATCAGCCCCAGCATTTT. The chain uses TRBV18 and TRBJ1-5; unclear D gene. Trimming took 3 bases from V and 5 from J, leaving 8 bases between them. CDR1 is KGHSH, CDR2 LQKENI, per germline. The length of the CDR3 is 13 residues.

The rearrangement joins TRBV20-1 to TRBJ2-3; 9 bases agree with TRBD2. V trimming: 6 bases; J trimming: 3 bases; junction bases outside the gene matches: 7. Germline CDR1 DFQATT, CDR2 SNEGSKA (reference sequence). The CDR3 consists of 14 residues. The CDR3 reads CSAVSGGRTDTQYF. CDR3 nucleotides: TGCAGTGCCGTTAGCGGGGGTAGGACAGATACGCAGTATTTT.

This clonotype came up many times. The chain joins TRBV20-1 to TRBJ2-1; 8 bases align to TRBD2. The V and J ends lost 2 bases and 5 bases, in that order; junction bases with no gene match: 11. The CDR3 has 16 amino acids. Germline V gene lookup returns CDR1 DFQATT and CDR2 SNEGSKA (reference sequence). The CDR3 spells CSARPPGLGTNNEQFF. In DNA form, the CDR3 reads TGCAGTGCTAGACCACCGGGACTAGGGACCAACAATGAGCAGTTCTTC.

There are many counts of this clonotype. The genes are TRBV6-2 or TRBV6-3 and TRBJ2-7, with D unclear. Per germline, CDR1 MNHEY and CDR2 SVGEGT. V was clipped by 4 bases and J by 0 bases, with 10 bases between them. The CDR3 extends over 14 amino acids. For the CDR3, the DNA is TGTGCCAGCAGTTCTCTGACTGGCTCCTACGAGCAGTACTTC. It translates to CASSSLTGSYEQYF.

This clonotype was detected ten times or more. The V and J genes are TRBV7-2 and TRBJ2-2; possibly TRBD1 for D (6 bases). Germline CDR1 is SGHTA and CDR2 is FQGNSA. The length of the CDR3 is 16 residues. V gave up 5 bases and J gave up 1 base, with 14 bases separating them. This CDR3 reads CASSLQGWRNTGELFF. In DNA form, the CDR3 reads TGTGCCAGCAGCCTACAGGGTTGGCGGAACACCGGGGAGCTGTTTTTT.

In this sample, this clonotype turned up many times. The chain combines TRBV24-1 with TRBJ2-5, with TRBD2 identical over 12 bases. The CDR3 has 17 residues. V dropped 3 bases and J dropped 0; count of bases not matched to a gene: 4. The germline V gene encodes CDR1 KGHDR and CDR2 SFDVKD. The CDR3 spells CATSDTGLAGNQETQYF. DNA of the CDR3: TGTGCCACCAGTGATACCGGACTAGCGGGGAACCAAGAGACCCAGTACTTC.

The sample holds many counts of this clonotype. The genes are TRBV30 and TRBJ1-2; D possibly corresponds to TRBD1 (6 bases). Trimming removed 2 bases from V and 8 bases from J, with 15 bases in between. CDR1 is GTSNPN, CDR2 SVGIG, per germline (reference sequence). The CDR3 spans 13 residues. The CDR3 DNA reads as TGTGCCTGGAGTACCTACAGGGCTAACGGCTACACCTTC. It encodes CAWSTYRANGYTF.

This clonotype has at least ten counts. The V gene is TRBV6-1, the J gene TRBJ2-5; D is uncertain. V dropped 5 bases and J dropped 0 bases, with 19 bases sitting between them. Germline CDR1 reads MNHNS; CDR2 reads SASEGT. This CDR3 comprises 17 residues. The CDR3 reads CASSSLNKQMYQETQYF. CDR3 nucleotide sequence: TGTGCCAGCAGTTCCCTCAACAAACAGATGTACCAAGAGACCCAGTACTTC.

The chain has TRBV5-4 and TRBJ2-1, with 15 bases identical to TRBD2. Germline lookup yields CDR1 SGHNT and CDR2 YYREEE (reference sequence). This CDR3 is 16 amino acids long. Trimming at V came to 0 bases and at J to 7 bases, leaving 2 bases not matched to a gene. The DNA for the CDR3 is TGTGCCAGCAGCTTGGCAGGGACTAGCGGGAGGAATGAGCAGTTCTTC. Translated: CASSLAGTSGRNEQFF.

This chain uses TRBV20-1 with TRBJ2-7; D might be TRBD1 or TRBD2, each matching 6 bases. The germline V and J ends were trimmed by 3 bases and 4 bases, with 10 bases remaining between them. The CDR3 contains 12 residues. Germline V gene lookup returns CDR1 DFQATT and CDR2 SNEGSKA (reference sequence). The CDR3 is CSASGGGYEQYF. The CDR3, as DNA: TGCAGTGCTAGCGGGGGCGGGTACGAGCAGTACTTC.

This clonotype came up many times. J is TRBJ2-7 and V is TRBV29-1; 10 positions agree with TRBD1. The CDR3 has 13 amino acids. V trimming: 6 bases; J trimming: 2 bases; junction bases outside the gene matches: 4. Germline CDR1 is SQVTM and CDR2 is ANQGSEA. CDR3 DNA: TGCAGCGTAGGGACAGGGGAAGCCTACGAGCAGTACTTC. Its protein product is CSVGTGEAYEQYF.

This clonotype appeared a few times. The chain employs TRBV5-8 and TRBJ2-4, with D unresolved. The length of the CDR3 is 13 residues. Germline-derived CDR1 and CDR2 are SGHTS and YDEGEE. Trimming left V 0 bases short and J 5 bases short, with 6 bases between. CDR3 DNA: TGTGCCAGCAGCTTGGTGGCCCAAAACATTCAGTACTTC. As protein: CASSLVAQNIQYF.

This clonotype was counted many times. The chain couples TRBV28 to TRBJ2-3; D perhaps matches TRBD2 (12 bases). V was pared by 3 bases and J by 5 bases, with 30 bases between. The CDR3 sequence is 20 residues long. CDR1 and CDR2 from the germline V gene are MDHEN and SYDVKM. The CDR3 sequence: CASSFGTGGLAGEIVDTQYF. For the CDR3, the DNA is TGTGCCAGCAGTTTCGGGACAGGGGGACTAGCGGGCGAGATTGTAGATACGCAGTATTTT.